The present T cell receptor beta chain was sequenced within a study of T cells in Graves' hyperthyroidism and ophthalmopathy. Amplification of TCR beta CDR3 regions was performed using RNA transcripts as template. HTBI primers were used for first-round RT-PCR of the TCR CDR3. In TCRdb, the multiplex PCR reads were re-called with MiXCR into one record per CDR3 protein. The sample records 500,000 to 750,000 distinct CDR3 sequences, over 12% being singletons. The germline V gene encodes CDR1 MNHNS and CDR2 SASEGT. V shed 8 bases and J 6 bases; nucleotides not matched to a gene: 11. The CDR3 sequence is 14 residues long. There are many counts of this clonotype.

The gene calls are TRBV6-1 and TRBJ2-7, with 9 positions matching TRBD1. The sample comprised blood. This clonotype was sampled from a woman under 30 with Graves' ophthalmopathy. CDR3: CASRDRDRAGEQYF. The CDR3 DNA follows: TGTGCCAGCCGCGACCGGGACAGGGCGGGCGAGCAGTACTTC.